A single sample is the source of the 2 T cell receptor beta chains below, sequenced in a study of CD8 T cells in Susac syndrome. cDNA came from about 0.51 to 1 ug RNA primed by random hexamers. TCRdb reprocessed the immunoSEQ multiplex PCR reads with MiXCR, giving one entry per CDR3 protein. The sample lists 350,000 to 550,000 distinct CDR3 sequences; 85% to 90% were seen once. Input material: CD8+ T cells from PBMCs. Receptors originate from a human donor with multiple sclerosis.

The CDR3 region has the DNA TGTGCCAGCAGACTAAATGAAAAACTGTTTTTT. It translates to CASRLNEKLFF. V is TRBV6-1 and J is TRBJ1-4, with D unresolved. V was cut by 6 bases and J by 5 bases, with 4 bases left in between. CDR1 MNHNS and CDR2 SASEGT come from the germline V gene. The CDR3 covers 11 residues.

This clonotype has only one observation. CDR3 bases: TGCAGTGCTACCTACCTAGCGGCCCCTCGCACAGATACGCAGTATTTT. Translation gives CSATYLAAPRTDTQYF. V and J are TRBV20-1 and TRBJ2-3, with 7 nucleotides matching TRBD2. The CDR3 sequence is 16 residues long. Germline CDR1 and CDR2: DFQATT and SNEGSKA (reference sequence). The V segment lost 4 bases and the J segment 1 base; nucleotides outside the gene matches: 11.